This T cell receptor (beta chain) originates from a study of blood T cell repertoires in COVID-19. The CDR3 is made up of 15 amino acids. V lost 3 bases to trimming and J lost 2 bases; unmatched junction nucleotides: 7. Germline V CDR1 and CDR2: GTSNPN, SVGIG (reference sequence). Here immunoSEQ multiplex PCR was the method, and the copy in TCRdb shows in-frame clones only, minus some. The data contain about 200,000 clones, approximately 85% of them seen just once; the ten biggest clones take up approximately 2.4%. Input material: peripheral blood. The chain has TRBV30 and TRBJ2-5; 9 bases agree with TRBD2. This sequence originates from a woman in her sixties or seventies with COVID-19, enrolled during active disease. CDR3 DNA: TGTGCCTGGAGCCCGGGACTAGCTACTCAAGAGACCCAGTACTTC. Translated: CAWSPGLATQETQYF.